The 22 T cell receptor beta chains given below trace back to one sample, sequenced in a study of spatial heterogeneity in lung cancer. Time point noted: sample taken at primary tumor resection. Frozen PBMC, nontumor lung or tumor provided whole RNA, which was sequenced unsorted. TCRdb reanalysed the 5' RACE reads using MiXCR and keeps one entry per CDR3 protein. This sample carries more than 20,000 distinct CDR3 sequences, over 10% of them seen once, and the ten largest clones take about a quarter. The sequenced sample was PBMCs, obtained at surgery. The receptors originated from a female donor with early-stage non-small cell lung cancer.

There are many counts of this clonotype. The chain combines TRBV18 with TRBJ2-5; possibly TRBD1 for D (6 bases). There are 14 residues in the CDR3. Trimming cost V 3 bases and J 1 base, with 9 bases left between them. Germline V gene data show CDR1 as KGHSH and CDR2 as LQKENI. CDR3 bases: TGTGCCAGCTCACCCAGGGACACCCAAGAGACCCAGTACTTC. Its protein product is CASSPRDTQETQYF.

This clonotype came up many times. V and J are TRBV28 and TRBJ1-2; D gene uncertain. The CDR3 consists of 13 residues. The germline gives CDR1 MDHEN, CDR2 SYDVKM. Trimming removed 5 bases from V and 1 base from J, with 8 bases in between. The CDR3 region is CASSPQINYGYTF. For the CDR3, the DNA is TGTGCCAGCAGTCCACAAATTAACTATGGCTACACCTTC.

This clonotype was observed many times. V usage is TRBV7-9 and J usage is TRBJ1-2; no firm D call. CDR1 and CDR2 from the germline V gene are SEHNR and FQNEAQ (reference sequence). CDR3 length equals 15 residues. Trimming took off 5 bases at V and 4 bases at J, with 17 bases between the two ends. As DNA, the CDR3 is TGTGCCAGCAGCCCGTTGGACTGGGTCGGCTATGGCTACACCTTC. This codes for CASSPLDWVGYGYTF.

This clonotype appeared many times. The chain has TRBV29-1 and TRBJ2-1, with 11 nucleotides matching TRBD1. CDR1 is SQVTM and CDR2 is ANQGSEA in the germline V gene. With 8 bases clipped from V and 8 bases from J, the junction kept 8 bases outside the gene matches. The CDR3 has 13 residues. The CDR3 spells CSSKRTGGHEQFF. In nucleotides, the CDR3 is TGCAGCTCCAAGAGGACAGGGGGCCATGAGCAGTTCTTC.

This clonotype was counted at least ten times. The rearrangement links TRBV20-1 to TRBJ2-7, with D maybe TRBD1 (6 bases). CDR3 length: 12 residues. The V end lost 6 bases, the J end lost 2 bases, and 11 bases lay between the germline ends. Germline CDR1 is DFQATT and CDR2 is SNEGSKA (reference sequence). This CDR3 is CSAHRDTYEQYV. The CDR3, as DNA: TGCAGTGCCCACCGGGACACCTACGAGCAGTACGTC.

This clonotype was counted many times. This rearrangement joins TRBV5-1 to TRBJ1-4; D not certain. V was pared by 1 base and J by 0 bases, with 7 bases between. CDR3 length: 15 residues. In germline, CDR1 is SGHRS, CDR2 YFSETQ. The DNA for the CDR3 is TGCGCCAGCAGCTTGACCACCGCAACTAATGAAAAACTGTTTTTT. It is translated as CASSLTTATNEKLFF.

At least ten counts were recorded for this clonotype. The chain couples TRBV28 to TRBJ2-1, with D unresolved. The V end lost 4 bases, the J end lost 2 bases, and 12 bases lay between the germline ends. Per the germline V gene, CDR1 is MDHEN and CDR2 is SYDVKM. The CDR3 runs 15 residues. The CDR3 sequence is CASSSGAVTYNEQFF. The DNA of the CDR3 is TGTGCCAGCAGTTCCGGAGCTGTGACCTACAATGAGCAGTTCTTC.

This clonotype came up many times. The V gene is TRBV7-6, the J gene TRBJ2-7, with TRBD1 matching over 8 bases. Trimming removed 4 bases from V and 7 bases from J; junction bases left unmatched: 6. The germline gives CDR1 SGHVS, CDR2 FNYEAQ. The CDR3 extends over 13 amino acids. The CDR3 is CASSSQGAEEQYF. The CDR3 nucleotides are TGTGCCAGCAGCTCCCAGGGGGCTGAGGAGCAGTACTTC.

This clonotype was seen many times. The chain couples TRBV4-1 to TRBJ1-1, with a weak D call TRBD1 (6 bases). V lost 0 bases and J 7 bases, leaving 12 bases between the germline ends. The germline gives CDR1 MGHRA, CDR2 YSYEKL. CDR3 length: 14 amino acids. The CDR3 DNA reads TGCGCCAGCAGCCAAGACAGGGGTTTGGTTGAAGCTTTCTTT. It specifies CASSQDRGLVEAFF.

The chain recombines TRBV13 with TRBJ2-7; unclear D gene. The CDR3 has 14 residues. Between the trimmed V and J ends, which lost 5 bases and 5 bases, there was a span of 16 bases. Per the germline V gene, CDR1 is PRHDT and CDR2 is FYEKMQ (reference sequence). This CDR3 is CASSPTPHMDEQYF. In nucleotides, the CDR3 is TGTGCCAGCAGCCCAACGCCCCATATGGACGAGCAGTACTTC. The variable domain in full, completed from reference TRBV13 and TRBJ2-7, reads AAGVIQSPRHLIKEKRETATLKCYPIPRHDTVYWYQQGPGQDPQFLISFYEKMQSDKGSIPDRFSAQQFSDYHSELNMSSLELGDSALYFCASSPTPHMDEQYFGPGTRLTVT.

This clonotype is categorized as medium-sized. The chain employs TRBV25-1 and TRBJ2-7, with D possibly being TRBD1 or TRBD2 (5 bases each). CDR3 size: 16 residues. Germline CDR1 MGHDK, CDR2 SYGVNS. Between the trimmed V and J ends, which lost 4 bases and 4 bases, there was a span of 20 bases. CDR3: CASSGSGTYGIYEQYF. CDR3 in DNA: TGTGCCAGCAGTGGGTCCGGGACCTACGGGATATACGAGCAGTACTTC.

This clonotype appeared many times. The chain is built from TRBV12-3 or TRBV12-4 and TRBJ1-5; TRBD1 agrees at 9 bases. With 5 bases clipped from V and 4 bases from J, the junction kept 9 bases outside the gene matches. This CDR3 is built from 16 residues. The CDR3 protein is CASSPKGQGENQPQHF. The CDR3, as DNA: TGTGCCAGCAGTCCGAAGGGACAGGGCGAGAATCAGCCCCAGCATTTT.

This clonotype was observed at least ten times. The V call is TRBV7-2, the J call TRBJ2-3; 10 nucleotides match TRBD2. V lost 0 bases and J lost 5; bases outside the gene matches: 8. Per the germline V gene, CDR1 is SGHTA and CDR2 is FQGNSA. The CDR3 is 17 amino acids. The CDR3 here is CASSLASSGGAVDTQYF. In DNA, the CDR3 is TGTGCCAGCAGCTTAGCGTCCAGCGGGGGGGCTGTAGATACGCAGTATTTT. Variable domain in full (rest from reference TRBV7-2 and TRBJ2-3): GAGVSQSPSNKVTEKGKDVELRCDPISGHTALYWYRQSLGQGLEFLIYFQGNSAPDKSGLPSDRFSAERTGGSVSTLTIQRTQQEDSAVYLCASSLASSGGAVDTQYFGPGTRLTVL.

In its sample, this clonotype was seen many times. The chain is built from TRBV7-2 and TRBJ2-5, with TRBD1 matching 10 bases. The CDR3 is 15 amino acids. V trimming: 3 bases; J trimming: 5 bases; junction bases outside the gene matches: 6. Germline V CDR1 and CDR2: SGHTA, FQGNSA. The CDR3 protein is CASSFAGQGRETQYF. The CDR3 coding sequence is TGTGCCAGCAGCTTTGCGGGACAGGGGAGGGAGACCCAGTACTTC.

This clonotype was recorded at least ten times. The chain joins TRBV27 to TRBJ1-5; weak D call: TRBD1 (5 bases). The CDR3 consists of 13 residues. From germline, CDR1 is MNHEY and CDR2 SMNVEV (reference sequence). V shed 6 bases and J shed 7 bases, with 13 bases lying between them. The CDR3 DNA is TGTGCCAGCAGACGAACGGGGGTCCAGCCCCAGCATTTT. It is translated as CASRRTGVQPQHF.

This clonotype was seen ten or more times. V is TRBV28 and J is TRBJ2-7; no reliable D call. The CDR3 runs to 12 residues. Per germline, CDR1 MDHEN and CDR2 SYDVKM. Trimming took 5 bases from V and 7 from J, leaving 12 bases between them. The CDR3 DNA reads TGTGCCAGCAGTGACCCCCTCGGAGAGCAGTACTTC. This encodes CASSDPLGEQYF.

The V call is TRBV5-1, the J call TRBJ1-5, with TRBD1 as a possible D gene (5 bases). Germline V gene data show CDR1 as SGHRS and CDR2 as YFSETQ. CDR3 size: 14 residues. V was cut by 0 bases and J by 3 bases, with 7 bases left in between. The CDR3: CASSLEGPNQPQHF. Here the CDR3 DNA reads TGCGCCAGCAGCTTGGAGGGACCCAATCAGCCCCAGCATTTT.

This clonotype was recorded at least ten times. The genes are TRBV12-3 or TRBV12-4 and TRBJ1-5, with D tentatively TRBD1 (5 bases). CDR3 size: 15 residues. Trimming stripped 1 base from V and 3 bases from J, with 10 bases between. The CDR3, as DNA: TGTGCCAGCAGTTTAGGATGGGGGGTCAATCAGCCCCAGCATTTT. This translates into CASSLGWGVNQPQHF.

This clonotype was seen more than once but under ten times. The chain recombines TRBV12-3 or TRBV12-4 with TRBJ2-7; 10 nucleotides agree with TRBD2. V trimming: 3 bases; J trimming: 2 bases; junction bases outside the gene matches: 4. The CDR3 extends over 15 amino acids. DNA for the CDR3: TGTGCCAGCAGTTTCCGAACTAGCGGGACCTACGAGCAGTACTTC. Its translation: CASSFRTSGTYEQYF.

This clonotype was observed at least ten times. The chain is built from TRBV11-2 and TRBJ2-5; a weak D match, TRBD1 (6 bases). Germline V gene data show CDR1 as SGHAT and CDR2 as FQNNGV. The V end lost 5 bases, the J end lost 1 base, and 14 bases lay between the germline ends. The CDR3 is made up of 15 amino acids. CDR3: CASSPRRTVQETQYF. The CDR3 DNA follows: TGTGCCAGCAGCCCGCGGAGGACAGTCCAAGAGACCCAGTACTTC.

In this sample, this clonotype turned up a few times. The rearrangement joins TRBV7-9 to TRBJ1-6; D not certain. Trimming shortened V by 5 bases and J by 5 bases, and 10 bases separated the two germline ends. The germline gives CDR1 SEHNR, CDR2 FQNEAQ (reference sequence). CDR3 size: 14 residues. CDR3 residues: CASSRTGNNSPLHF. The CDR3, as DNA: TGTGCCAGCAGCCGAACCGGAAATAATTCACCCCTCCACTTT.

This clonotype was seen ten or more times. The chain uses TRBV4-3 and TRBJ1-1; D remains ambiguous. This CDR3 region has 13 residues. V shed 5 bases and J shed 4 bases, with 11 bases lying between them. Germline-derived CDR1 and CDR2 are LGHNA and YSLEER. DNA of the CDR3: TGCGCCAGCAGCGACCAAGGCTTCACTGAAGCTTTCTTT. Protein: CASSDQGFTEAFF.